Listed here are 11 T cell receptor beta chains from one sample, sequenced in a study of breast tumors, draining lymph nodes, adjacent tissues. TCRdb re-analysed the multiplex PCR reads in MiXCR, keeping a single row per CDR3 protein. The table has approximately 170,000 distinct CDR3 sequences, roughly 30% seen once. Breast cancer patients provided tissue from their axillary draining lymph nodes. Sequencing was carried out using axillary lymph node tissue. Receptors originate from a female donor with breast cancer. Some clones in this sample may be carry-over from other donors' samples.

This clonotype has only one observation. V gene TRBV13 combines with J gene TRBJ1-2; TRBD1 matches at 7 bases. Germline loops: CDR1 PRHDT, CDR2 FYEKMQ (reference sequence). Germline trimming cut 0 bases from V and 5 bases from J; bases unmatched to any gene: 12. The CDR3 extends over 17 amino acids. The CDR3 loop reads CASSLGTGLYPRYGYTF. The CDR3 bases are TGTGCCAGCAGCTTAGGGACAGGGCTTTATCCGCGGTATGGCTACACCTTC.

Ten or more counts support this clonotype. The V gene is TRBV3-1, the J gene TRBJ1-6; D not resolved. The V and J ends lost 0 bases and 6 bases respectively, with 12 bases between them. The germline gives CDR1 LGHDT, CDR2 YNNKEL (reference sequence). This CDR3 has 16 amino acids. The CDR3 spells CASSQDHLGSNSPLHF. The CDR3 coding sequence is TGTGCCAGCAGCCAAGACCACCTTGGTTCTAATTCACCCCTCCACTTT.

This clonotype was found many times. The chain couples TRBV12-5 to TRBJ1-2; 7 bases map to TRBD1. Germline trimming cut 5 bases from V and 7 bases from J; bases unmatched to any gene: 7. Looked up from germline, CDR1 is LGHNT and CDR2 is FRNRAP. The CDR3 spans 13 residues. The CDR3 nucleotides read TGTGCTAGTGGTGTGGACAGGAACGGTGGCTACACCTTC. It specifies CASGVDRNGGYTF.

The chain employs TRBV6-6 and TRBJ2-1; 11 nucleotides line up with TRBD1. From germline, CDR1 is MNHNY and CDR2 SVGAGI (reference sequence). Germline trimming cut 6 bases from V and 7 bases from J; bases unmatched to any gene: 8. The CDR3 contains 15 residues. This chain's CDR3 is CASRPGTGGGNEQFF. CDR3 bases: TGTGCCAGCAGACCCGGGACAGGGGGAGGAAATGAGCAGTTCTTC.

To note about this clonotype: Mismatch with germline at one junction end may stem from a read error. The chain employs TRBV10-3 and TRBJ1-5; D call uncertain. Germline V gene lookup returns CDR1 ENHRY and CDR2 SYGVKD. The CDR3 spans 11 residues. The CDR3 DNA sequence: TGTGCCACCCGGACTAGCGGGCCCCGGGCGTTT. This sequence encodes CATRTSGPRAF.

The sample holds many counts of this clonotype. The chain couples TRBV9 to TRBJ1-3; 7 bases fit TRBD1. Germline V gene lookup returns CDR1 SGDLS and CDR2 YYNGEE. The CDR3 extends over 17 amino acids. With 2 bases clipped from V and 0 bases from J, the junction kept 8 bases outside the gene matches. CDR3 loop: CASSVLPGQRSGNTIYF. Written as DNA, the CDR3 is TGTGCCAGCAGCGTGCTCCCGGGACAGCGCTCTGGAAACACCATATATTTT.

V usage is TRBV20-1 and J usage is TRBJ2-6, with TRBD2 as a possible D gene (5 bases). Germline V CDR1 and CDR2: DFQATT, SNEGSKA (reference sequence). The V end lost 2 bases, the J end lost 0 bases, and 11 bases lay between the germline ends. This CDR3 region has 16 residues. The CDR3 reads CSARRVGSSGANVLTF. In DNA form, the CDR3 reads TGCAGTGCTAGAAGGGTAGGGAGCTCTGGGGCCAACGTCCTGACTTTC.

This clonotype was seen ten or more times. This chain connects TRBV4-1 to TRBJ2-6; 8 bases are a match to TRBD1. The V gene's germline CDR1 is MGHRA and CDR2 YSYEKL. V lost 4 bases to trimming and J lost 0 bases; unmatched junction nucleotides: 11. There are 19 residues in the CDR3. The CDR3 protein is CASSRLPGTGNSGANVLTF. The CDR3 DNA reads as TGCGCCAGCAGCCGACTGCCCGGGACAGGAAACTCTGGGGCCAACGTCCTGACTTTC.

This clonotype showed up many times. The rearrangement uses TRBV6-6 and TRBJ1-4; no firm D call. Trimming shortened V by 0 bases and J by 7 bases, and 9 bases separated the two germline ends. CDR1 is MNHNY and CDR2 is SVGAGI in the germline V gene (reference sequence). The CDR3 sequence is 14 residues long. The DNA for the CDR3 is TGTGCCAGCAGTTACTCCACGTCCGGTGAAAAACTGTTTTTT. As protein: CASSYSTSGEKLFF.

This clonotype was picked up many times. This rearrangement joins TRBV13 to TRBJ2-7, with 8 positions matching TRBD1. The CDR3 is 14 amino acids. V lost 5 bases, J lost 7 bases, and 10 bases stayed unmatched. Germline V gene data show CDR1 as PRHDT and CDR2 as FYEKMQ (reference sequence). CDR3 region: CASSKGGQAEEQYF. DNA of the CDR3: TGTGCCAGCAGCAAAGGGGGACAGGCGGAGGAGCAGTACTTC.

Of note for this clonotype: This may be a read error, as it is one base from a much larger clone. This chain joins TRBV7-6 and TRBJ1-2, with 9 bases fitting TRBD1. The CDR3 sequence is 15 residues long. Germline V CDR1 and CDR2: SGHVS, FNYEAQ. CDR3 residues: CASSLDTGGFYGYPF. CDR3 DNA: TGTGCCAGCAGCTTAGACACAGGGGGCTTCTATGGCTACCCCTTC.